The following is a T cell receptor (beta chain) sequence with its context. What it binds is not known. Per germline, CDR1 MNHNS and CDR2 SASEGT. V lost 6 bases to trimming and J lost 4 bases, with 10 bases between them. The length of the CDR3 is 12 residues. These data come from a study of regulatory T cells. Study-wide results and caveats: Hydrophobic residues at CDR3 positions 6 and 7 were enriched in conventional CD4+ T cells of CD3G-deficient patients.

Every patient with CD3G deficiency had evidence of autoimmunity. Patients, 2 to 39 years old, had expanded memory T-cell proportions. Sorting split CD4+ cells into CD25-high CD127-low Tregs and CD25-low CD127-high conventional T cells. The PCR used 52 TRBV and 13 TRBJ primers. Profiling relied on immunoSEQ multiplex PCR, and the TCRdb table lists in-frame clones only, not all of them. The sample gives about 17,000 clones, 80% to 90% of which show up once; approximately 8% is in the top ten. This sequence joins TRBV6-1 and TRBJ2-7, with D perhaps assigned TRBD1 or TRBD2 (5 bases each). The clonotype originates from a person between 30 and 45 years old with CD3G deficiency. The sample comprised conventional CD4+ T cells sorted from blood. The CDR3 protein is CASSPGRYEQYF. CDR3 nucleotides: TGTGCCAGCAGCCCGGGACGATACGAGCAGTACTTC.